The clone carrying this TCR beta chain was counted once. Its specificity is not known. The data derive from a study of cytomegalovirus exposure and HLA in healthy donors. PCR amplification relied on 60 Vbeta primers (plus 13 Jbeta primers). The method was immunoSEQ multiplex PCR; TCRdb's version includes in-frame clones alone and lacks a portion of them. The sample shows about 160,000 clones, around 83% of them seen only once. Broader study findings: A later analysis revealed that TCR association rates differed between HLA loci, peaking at DRB1 and bottoming out at HLA-C. As immune exposure information, only CMV serostatus was available.

The germline gives CDR1 LGHNT, CDR2 FRNRAP. The V and J ends lost 6 bases and 4 bases respectively, with 13 bases between them. The length of the CDR3 is 14 residues. Input material: PBMCs. This clonotype was sampled from a man over 45 in good health and CMV-seropositive. The rearrangement uses TRBV12-5 and TRBJ1-3; D possibly corresponds to TRBD1 (6 bases). The CDR3, as DNA: TGTGCTAGTGGCCCAGGGGTGAACGGAAACACCATATATTTT. Amino acids: CASGPGVNGNTIYF.